This is a list of T cell receptor beta chains from one sample in a study of early T cells in non-severe SARS-CoV-2 infection. TCRdb processed the 5' RACE reads anew with MiXCR; each CDR3 protein has one entry. The sample yields some 59,000 distinct CDR3 sequences, around 9% seen once. Sequencing was performed on whole blood. These receptors all come from an adult who was a healthcare worker with PCR-confirmed SARS-CoV-2 infection or an uninfected control (not recorded which). Each CDR3 is given with its conserved first and last residue. Fields, in order: J gene, V gene, clone size, D gene, CDR3 protein, CDR3 DNA. The D gene is left open where the match is weak. Expanded clones get a size class; other rows say once, few or many, or leave the size out.

>TRBJ2-3|TRBV7-9|few|TRBD1
CASSLAGQGGDTQYF
TGTGCCAGCAGCTTAGCGGGACAGGGAGGGGATACGCAGTATTTT
>TRBJ1-2|TRBV12-3/TRBV12-4|few|NA
CASGYGTLDGYTF
TGTGCCAGCGGTTATGGGACACTGGATGGCTACACCTTC
>TRBJ2-5|TRBV12-3/TRBV12-4|many|TRBD2
CASRSGGGETQYF
TGTGCCAGCAGGAGCGGGGGAGGCGAGACCCAGTACTTC
>TRBJ1-1|TRBV5-1|many|NA
CASRQVEVTEAFF
TGCGCCAGCCGTCAGGTAGAGGTCACTGAAGCTTTCTTT
>TRBJ1-5|TRBV29-1|NA|TRBD1
CSVVAGGGQPQHF
TGCAGCGTTGTAGCAGGGGGCGGACAGCCCCAGCATTTT
>TRBJ2-1|TRBV9|few|NA
CASSVGQYNEQFF
TGTGCCAGCAGCGTAGGACAGTACAATGAGCAGTTCTTC
>TRBJ2-3|TRBV3-1|NA|TRBD2
CASSFRGGAEVDTQYF
TGTGCCAGCAGCTTCCGCGGGGGGGCCGAGGTAGATACGCAGTATTTT
>TRBJ1-6|TRBV27|NA|NA
CASSFGDKSPLHF
TGTGCCAGCAGTTTTGGGGACAAGTCACCCCTCCACTTT
>TRBJ2-3|TRBV7-3|NA|NA
CASSLMGADTQYF
TGTGCCAGCAGCTTAATGGGAGCAGATACGCAGTATTTT
>TRBJ1-5|TRBV6-1|many|NA
CASVPGPNQPQHF
TGTGCCAGCGTTCCGGGACCCAATCAGCCCCAGCATTTT